This TCR beta chain was sequenced for a study of T cell responses to AZD1222 COVID-19 vaccine. Whole-study results and caveats: Possibly, clonal diversity was underestimated; donors were largely white British and included more females. Spike was spanned by vaccine-associated CD4 TCRs, which were dominant at 160-218 and 743-854.

This clone has just one count. Its antigen is as yet unknown. TCRdb's copy holds only in-frame clones and misses some; the assay was immunoSEQ multiplex PCR. The sample records about 120,000 clones, approximately 85% being singletons. This clonotype originated in an adult in good health. The sequences come from peripheral blood, collected on day 0 of MenACWY control vaccination.

The chain's CDR3 is CAITGSSANTEAFF. The CDR3 DNA is TGTGCCATCACAGGGAGTTCGGCGAACACTGAAGCTTTCTTT. The chain uses TRBV10-3 and TRBJ1-1, with a possible D match to TRBD1 (5 bases). V was cut by 7 bases and J by 1 base, with 13 bases left in between. This CDR3 region has 14 residues. Germline CDR1 reads ENHRY; CDR2 reads SYGVKD.